The clone carrying this T cell receptor beta chain was counted between two and nine times. As yet, its antigen is unknown. These data belong to a study of blood T cells in healthy people across ages. Together with a sample-barcoded 5' primer, a J-beta primer mix was included in a second PCR lasting about 7 to 11 cycles. No fewer than 3 million CDR3-containing paired-end reads came from each sample. Using its own MiXCR run on the 5' RACE reads, TCRdb lists one record per CDR3 protein. The table includes under 800,000 distinct CDR3 sequences, around 21% detected once. Regarding the study as a whole: Because sorting was not performed, PBMCs prevented conclusive naive versus antigen-experienced comparison.

The source of this sequence is a man between 65 and 79 years old in good health. Material for sequencing was blood.

The CDR3 reads CASSLLATGANVLTF. In DNA, the CDR3 is TGTGCCAGCAGCTTGCTAGCTACCGGGGCCAACGTCCTGACTTTC. The V gene is TRBV7-9, the J gene TRBJ2-6; D might be TRBD2 (5 bases). The germline V gene encodes CDR1 SEHNR and CDR2 FQNEAQ (reference sequence). V was trimmed by 3 bases and J by 4 bases, leaving 10 bases between them. The CDR3 runs to 15 residues.